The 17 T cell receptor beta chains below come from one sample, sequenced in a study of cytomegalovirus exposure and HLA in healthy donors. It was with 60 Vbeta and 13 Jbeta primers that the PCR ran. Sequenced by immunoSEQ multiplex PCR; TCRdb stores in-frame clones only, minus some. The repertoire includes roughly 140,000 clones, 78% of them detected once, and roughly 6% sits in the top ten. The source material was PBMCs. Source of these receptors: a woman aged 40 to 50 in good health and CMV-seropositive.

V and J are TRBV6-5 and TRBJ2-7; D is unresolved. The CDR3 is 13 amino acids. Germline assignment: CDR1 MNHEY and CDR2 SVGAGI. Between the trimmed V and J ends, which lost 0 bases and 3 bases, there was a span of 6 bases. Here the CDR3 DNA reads TGTGCCAGCAGTTACTCGGCTAGCTACGAGCAGTACTTC. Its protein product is CASSYSASYEQYF.

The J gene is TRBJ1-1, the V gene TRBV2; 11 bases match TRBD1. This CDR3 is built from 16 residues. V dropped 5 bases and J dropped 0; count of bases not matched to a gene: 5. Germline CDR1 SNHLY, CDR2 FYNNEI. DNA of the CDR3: TGTGCCAGCAGTACCGGGACAGGGGGTATGAACACTGAAGCTTTCTTT. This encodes CASSTGTGGMNTEAFF. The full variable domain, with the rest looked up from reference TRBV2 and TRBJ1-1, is EPEVTQTPSHQVTQMGQEVILRCVPISNHLYFYWYRQILGQKVEFLVSFYNNEISEKSEIFDDQFSVERPDGSNFTLKIRSTKLEDSAMYFCASSTGTGGMNTEAFFGQGTRLTVV.

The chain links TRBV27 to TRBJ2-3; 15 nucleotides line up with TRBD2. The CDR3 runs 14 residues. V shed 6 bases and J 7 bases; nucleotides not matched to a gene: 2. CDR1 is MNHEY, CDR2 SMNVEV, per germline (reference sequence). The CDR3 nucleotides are TGTGCCAGCAGCGGACTAGCGGGAGGGTATACGCAGTATTTT. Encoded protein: CASSGLAGGYTQYF.

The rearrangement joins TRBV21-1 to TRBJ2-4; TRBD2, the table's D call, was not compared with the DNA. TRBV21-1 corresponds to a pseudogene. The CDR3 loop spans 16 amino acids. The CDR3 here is CASSTLAPPAKNIQYF. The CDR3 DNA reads TGTGCCAGCAGCACTCTAGCTCCACCAGCCAAAAACATTCAGTACTTC.

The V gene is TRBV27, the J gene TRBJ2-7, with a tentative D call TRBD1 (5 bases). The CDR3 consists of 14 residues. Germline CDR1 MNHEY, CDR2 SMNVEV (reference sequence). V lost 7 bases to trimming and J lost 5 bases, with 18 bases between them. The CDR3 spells CASITERQGDEQYF. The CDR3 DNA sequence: TGTGCCAGCATCACTGAACGGCAGGGCGACGAGCAGTACTTC.

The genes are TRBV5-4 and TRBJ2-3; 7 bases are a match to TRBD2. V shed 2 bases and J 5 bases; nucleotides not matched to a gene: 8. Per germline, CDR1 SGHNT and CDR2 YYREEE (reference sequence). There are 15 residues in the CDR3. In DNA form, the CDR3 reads TGTGCCAGCAGCTTTGTCGGCTCTAGCGGAGATACGCAGTATTTT. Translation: CASSFVGSSGDTQYF.

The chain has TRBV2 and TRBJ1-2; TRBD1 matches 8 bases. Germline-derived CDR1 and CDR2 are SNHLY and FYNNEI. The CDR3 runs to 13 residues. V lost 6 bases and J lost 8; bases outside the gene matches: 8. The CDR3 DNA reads TGTGCCAGCAGCGCCCGGACAGGGCAGGGCTACACCTTC. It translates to CASSARTGQGYTF.

As DNA, the CDR3 is TGTGCCAGCAGCGGCGAAAATGAGCAGTTCTTC. It encodes CASSGENEQFF. The J gene is TRBJ2-1, the V gene TRBV9; D is undetermined. Per the germline V gene, CDR1 is SGDLS and CDR2 is YYNGEE. The CDR3 sequence is 11 residues long. V was cut by 3 bases and J by 7 bases, with 5 bases left in between.

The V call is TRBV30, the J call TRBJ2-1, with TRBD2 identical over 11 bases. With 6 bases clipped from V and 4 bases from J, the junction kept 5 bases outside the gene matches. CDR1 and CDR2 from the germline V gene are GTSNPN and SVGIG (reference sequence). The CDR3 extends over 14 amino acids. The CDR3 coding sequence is TGTGCCTGTGCTGGACTAGCGGGTTACAATGAGCAGTTCTTC. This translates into CACAGLAGYNEQFF.

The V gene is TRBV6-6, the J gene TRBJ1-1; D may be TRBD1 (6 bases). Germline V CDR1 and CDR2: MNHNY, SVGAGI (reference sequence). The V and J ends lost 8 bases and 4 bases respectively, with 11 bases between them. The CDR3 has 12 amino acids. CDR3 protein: CASQGMGTEAFF. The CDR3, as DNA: TGTGCCAGCCAGGGGATGGGCACTGAAGCTTTCTTT.

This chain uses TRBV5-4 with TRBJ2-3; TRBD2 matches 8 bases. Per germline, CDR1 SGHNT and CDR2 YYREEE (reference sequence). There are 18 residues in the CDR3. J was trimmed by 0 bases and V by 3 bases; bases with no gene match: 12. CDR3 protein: CASSSTLGVAGSTDTQYF. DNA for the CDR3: TGTGCCAGCAGCTCGACCCTTGGAGTAGCGGGGAGCACAGATACGCAGTATTTT.

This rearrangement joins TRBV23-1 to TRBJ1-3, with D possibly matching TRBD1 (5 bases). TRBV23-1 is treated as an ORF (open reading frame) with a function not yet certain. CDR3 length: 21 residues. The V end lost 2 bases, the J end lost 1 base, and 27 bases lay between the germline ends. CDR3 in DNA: TGCGCCAGCAGTCAAATGAAAATGGGGCCAGAATACTCACTTTCTGGAAACACCATATATTTT. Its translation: CASSQMKMGPEYSLSGNTIYF.

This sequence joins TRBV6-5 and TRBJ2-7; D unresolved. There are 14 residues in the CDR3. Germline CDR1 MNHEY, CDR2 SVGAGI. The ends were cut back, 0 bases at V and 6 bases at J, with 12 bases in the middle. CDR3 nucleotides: TGTGCCAGCAGTTACTCGAGTGCGTTCCGCGAGCAGTACTTC. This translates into CASSYSSAFREQYF.

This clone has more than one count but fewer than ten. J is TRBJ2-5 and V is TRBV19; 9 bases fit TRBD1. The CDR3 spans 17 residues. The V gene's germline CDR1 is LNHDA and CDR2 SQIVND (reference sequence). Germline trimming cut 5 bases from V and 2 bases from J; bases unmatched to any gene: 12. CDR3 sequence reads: CASSPSLQGAGQETQYF. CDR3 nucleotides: TGTGCCAGTAGTCCCTCCCTACAGGGGGCCGGACAAGAGACCCAGTACTTC.

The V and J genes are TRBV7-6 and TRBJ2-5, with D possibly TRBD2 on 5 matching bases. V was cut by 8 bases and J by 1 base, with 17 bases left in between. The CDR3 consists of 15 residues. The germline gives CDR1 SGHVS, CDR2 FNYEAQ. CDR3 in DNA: TGTGCCAGCGGTAATGCAGGAGGCCCCCAAGAGACCCAGTACTTC. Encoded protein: CASGNAGGPQETQYF.

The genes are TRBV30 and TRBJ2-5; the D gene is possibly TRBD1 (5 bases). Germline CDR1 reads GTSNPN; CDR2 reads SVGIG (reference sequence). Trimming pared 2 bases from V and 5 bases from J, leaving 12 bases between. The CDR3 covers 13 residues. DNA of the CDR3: TGTGCCTGGAGTCTCCAGGGCCCTGAGACCCAGTACTTC. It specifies CAWSLQGPETQYF.

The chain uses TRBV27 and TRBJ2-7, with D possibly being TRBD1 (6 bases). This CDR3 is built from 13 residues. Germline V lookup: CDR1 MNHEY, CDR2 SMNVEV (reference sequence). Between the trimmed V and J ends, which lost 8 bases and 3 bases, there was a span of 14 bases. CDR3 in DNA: TGTGCCAGCGGAACAGGGACCATCTACGAGCAGTACTTC. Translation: CASGTGTIYEQYF.